This passage covers 3 T cell receptor beta chains from one sample sequenced in a study of blood T cell repertoires in COVID-19. Generated by immunoSEQ multiplex PCR, the TCRdb table keeps only in-frame clones and is missing some. This table has approximately 170,000 clones, around three quarters appearing once. The sample comprised PBMCs or T cells enriched from blood (not recorded which). The receptors were sampled from a woman between 70 and 85 years old in a cohort exposed to, infected with or recovered from COVID-19 (not recorded which).

This clone came up a few times. The DNA for the CDR3 is TGTGCCTGGAGACAGCCGCTGCGGGGGGGCTACACCTTC. Translated, it gives CAWRQPLRGGYTF. The chain recombines TRBV30 with TRBJ1-2; maybe TRBD1 (5 bases). The CDR3 spans 13 residues. Trimming took off 3 bases at V and 8 bases at J, with 16 bases between the two ends. Per germline, CDR1 GTSNPN and CDR2 SVGIG (reference sequence). The entire variable domain, with the rest obtained from reference TRBV30 and TRBJ1-2, is as follows: SQTIHQWPATLVQPVGSPLSLECTVEGTSNPNLYWYRQAAGRGLQLLFYSVGIGQISSEVPQNLSASRPQDRQFILSSKKLLLSDSGFYLCAWRQPLRGGYTFGSGTRLTVV.

The CDR3 protein is CASSPPGQNPYEQYF. In nucleotides, the CDR3 is TGTGCCAGCAGCCCCCCGGGACAAAATCCTTACGAGCAGTACTTC. The chain recombines TRBV28 with TRBJ2-7; D might be TRBD1 (6 bases). The CDR3 length is 15 residues. V lost 6 bases to trimming and J lost 4 bases, with 19 bases between them. Germline V gene data show CDR1 as MDHEN and CDR2 as SYDVKM. Filled out from reference TRBV28 and TRBJ2-7, the complete variable domain reads DVKVTQSSRYLVKRTGEKVFLECVQDMDHENMFWYRQDPGLGLRLIYFSYDVKMKEKGDIPEGYSVSREKKERFSLILESASTNQTSMYLCASSPPGQNPYEQYFGPGTRLTVT.

With respect to this clone: The sample holds other DNA sequences that translate to the same CDR3. This chain links TRBV18 with TRBJ2-7, with TRBD1 identical over 7 bases. Trimming at V came to 3 bases and at J to 4 bases, leaving 3 bases not matched to a gene. Germline lookup yields CDR1 KGHSH and CDR2 LQKENI. The CDR3 sequence is 13 residues long. CDR3 coding DNA: TGTGCCAGCTCACCGGGACAGTTATACGAGCAGTACTTC. Translation: CASSPGQLYEQYF.